This entry lists 32 T cell receptor beta chains sequenced from one sample in a study of blood T cell repertoires in COVID-19. Method: immunoSEQ multiplex PCR; TCRdb's copy keeps in-frame clones and lacks some. The table shows about 100,000 clones, with roughly 90% occurring only once. The sequenced material came from peripheral blood. Receptors originate from a woman aged 55-69 years with acute or convalescent COVID-19.

The rearrangement uses TRBV5-8 and TRBJ1-1; D is perhaps TRBD1 (5 bases). V shed 2 bases and J shed 6 bases, with 17 bases lying between them. The CDR3 loop spans 15 amino acids. CDR1 and CDR2 from the germline V gene are SGHTS and YDEGEE. The CDR3 region is CASSLRGTGVPEAFF. CDR3 DNA: TGTGCCAGCAGCTTAAGGGGCACGGGAGTCCCTGAAGCTTTCTTT.

The chain combines TRBV11-3 with TRBJ2-3; 9 bases line up with TRBD2. Germline CDR1 SGHNT, CDR2 YENEEA. V lost 1 base, J lost 5 bases, and 4 bases stayed unmatched. This CDR3 has 15 residues. In DNA form, the CDR3 reads TGTGCCAGCAGCTTAGGGCGGGAGGGCCAAGATACGCAGTATTTT. It yields the protein CASSLGREGQDTQYF.

CDR3 loop: CSVGLAGGPQGEQFF. CDR3 coding DNA: TGCAGCGTTGGACTAGCGGGAGGCCCTCAGGGTGAGCAGTTCTTC. The genes are TRBV29-1 and TRBJ2-1; TRBD2 matches 13 bases. After removal of 4 bases from V and 9 bases from J, the junction contained 9 bases not matched to a gene. Germline-derived CDR1 and CDR2 are SQVTM and ANQGSEA. The CDR3 totals 15 residues.

On this clone: Additional DNA sequences in this sample encode the identical CDR3. V is TRBV19 and J is TRBJ2-2; D is possibly TRBD1 (5 bases). Germline lookup yields CDR1 LNHDA and CDR2 SQIVND (reference sequence). The CDR3 consists of 15 residues. Trimming shortened V by 3 bases and J by 5 bases, and 13 bases separated the two germline ends. The CDR3 DNA reads as TGTGCCAGTAGTATGGGCCAGGGTGGTACCGGGGAGCTGTTTTTT. Encoded protein: CASSMGQGGTGELFF.

The chain is built from TRBV5-1 and TRBJ2-7; D is undetermined. Germline-derived CDR1 and CDR2 are SGHRS and YFSETQ. V was shortened by 1 base and J by 2 bases, with 7 bases between the two germline ends. This CDR3 has 13 residues. The DNA for the CDR3 is TGCGCCAGCAGCTTGACAGCCCCCTACGAGCAGTACTTC. Its protein is CASSLTAPYEQYF.

As regards this clone: Other DNA sequences within the sample encode an identical CDR3. The chain joins TRBV12-3 or TRBV12-4 to TRBJ1-2; D remains unclear. Trimming removed 0 bases from V and 4 bases from J, with 3 bases in between. This CDR3 is 12 amino acids long. This CDR3 is CASSLASYGYTF. The CDR3 DNA reads TGTGCCAGCAGTTTAGCCAGCTATGGCTACACCTTC.

The chain couples TRBV28 to TRBJ2-7; 8 bases agree with TRBD1. The trim removed 6 bases at V and 3 bases at J, leaving 13 bases unmatched. CDR1 MDHEN and CDR2 SYDVKM come from the germline V gene. The CDR3 has 16 amino acids. The CDR3 sequence is CASRANRDRTDYEQYF. In DNA, the CDR3 is TGTGCCAGCAGGGCGAACCGGGACAGGACCGACTACGAGCAGTACTTC. Drawing the rest from reference TRBV28 and TRBJ2-7, the complete variable domain is DVKVTQSSRYLVKRTGEKVFLECVQDMDHENMFWYRQDPGLGLRLIYFSYDVKMKEKGDIPEGYSVSREKKERFSLILESASTNQTSMYLCASRANRDRTDYEQYFGPGTRLTVT.

J is TRBJ2-3 and V is TRBV12-5, with 11 positions matching TRBD2. There are 16 residues in the CDR3. With 5 bases clipped from V and 0 bases from J, the junction kept 4 bases outside the gene matches. Germline CDR1 and CDR2: LGHNT and FRNRAP. The CDR3 nucleotides are TGTGCTAGTGGTCCTGGGACTAGCGGTAGCACAGATACGCAGTATTTT. As protein: CASGPGTSGSTDTQYF.

The chain is built from TRBV19 and TRBJ2-1, with 7 bases matching TRBD2. Unmatched junction bases numbered 3, after V lost 4 bases and J lost 0 bases. The germline CDR1 and CDR2 sequences are LNHDA and SQIVND (reference sequence). There are 15 residues in the CDR3. Here the CDR3 DNA reads TGTGCCAGTAGTACCCGGGACTACTCCTACAATGAGCAGTTCTTC. It codes for CASSTRDYSYNEQFF.

This chain uses TRBV5-6 with TRBJ2-6; 8 positions agree with TRBD1. Germline V gene lookup returns CDR1 SGHDT and CDR2 YYEEEE. The CDR3 sequence is 17 residues long. J was trimmed by 0 bases and V by 5 bases; bases with no gene match: 7. This CDR3 is CASSGAGGLSGANVLTF. The CDR3 DNA reads TGTGCCAGCAGTGGGGCAGGGGGCCTCTCTGGGGCCAACGTCCTGACTTTC.

This chain joins TRBV3-1 (or the pseudogene TRBV3-2) and TRBJ2-2, with a tentative D call TRBD2 (5 bases). CDR3 length: 13 residues. Trimming shortened V by 1 base and J by 7 bases, and 7 bases separated the two germline ends. From germline, CDR1 is LGHDT and CDR2 YNNKEL (reference sequence). As DNA, the CDR3 is TGTGCCAGCAGCCAAGTTCGGGGCGGGGAGCTGTTTTTT. Translated, it gives CASSQVRGGELFF.

This chain uses TRBV21-1 with TRBJ2-3; TRBD1 is the table's D call, not checked against the DNA. TRBV21-1 constitutes a pseudogene. This CDR3 comprises 10 residues. Here the CDR3 DNA reads TGTGCCAGCCACACAGATACGCAGTATTTT. Residues: CASHTDTQYF.

The CDR3 loop is CSVEAPGGFEQYF. In nucleotides, the CDR3 is TGCAGCGTTGAAGCCCCGGGGGGATTCGAGCAGTACTTC. V is TRBV29-1 and J is TRBJ2-7; 7 positions match TRBD2. Germline V gene sequence: CDR1 SQVTM, CDR2 ANQGSEA. Trimming removed 1 base from V and 6 bases from J; junction bases left unmatched: 6. CDR3 length: 13 amino acids.

This CDR3 reads CAWSVQASYGYTF. The CDR3 DNA reads as TGTGCCTGGAGTGTACAGGCCTCATATGGCTACACCTTC. V and J are TRBV30 and TRBJ1-2; maybe TRBD1 (5 bases). This CDR3 spans 13 amino acids. V shed 0 bases and J shed 5 bases, with 10 bases lying between them. CDR1 and CDR2 (germline): GTSNPN, SVGIG (reference sequence).

This chain connects TRBV28 to TRBJ1-5; D is possibly TRBD1 (6 bases). The CDR3 consists of 14 residues. Trimming shortened V by 3 bases and J by 5 bases, and 11 bases separated the two germline ends. Germline values: CDR1 MDHEN, CDR2 SYDVKM. The DNA for the CDR3 is TGTGCCAGCAGTTTCTTCCAGGGGCATCAGCCCCAGCATTTT. It codes for CASSFFQGHQPQHF.

V is TRBV19 and J is TRBJ1-1; D is perhaps TRBD1 (6 bases). Germline-derived CDR1 and CDR2 are LNHDA and SQIVND (reference sequence). This CDR3 comprises 14 residues. The ends were cut back, 6 bases at V and 0 bases at J, with 11 bases in the middle. CDR3 DNA sequence: TGTGCCAGTAGAGAGGCAGGGGTGAACACTGAAGCTTTCTTT. Translation: CASREAGVNTEAFF.

The rearrangement joins TRBV4-1 to TRBJ2-1; D is perhaps TRBD2 (6 bases). Germline V gene sequence: CDR1 MGHRA, CDR2 YSYEKL. CDR3 size: 14 residues. V lost 0 bases and J 5 bases, leaving 8 bases between the germline ends. The CDR3 coding sequence is TGCGCCAGCAGCCAAGATTGGGGGGACAATGAGCAGTTCTTC. Its protein is CASSQDWGDNEQFF.

The rearrangement links TRBV2 to TRBJ2-7; 7 bases are shared with TRBD1. The V gene's germline CDR1 is SNHLY and CDR2 FYNNEI. This CDR3 contains 14 residues. The junction had 10 bases not matched to a gene; V was cut back by 8 bases and J by 3 bases. In DNA form, the CDR3 reads TGTGCCAGCTGCCCCGGGACAGCGAACTACGAGCAGTACTTC. Amino acid sequence: CASCPGTANYEQYF.

The V and J genes are TRBV27 and TRBJ1-1, with 8 bases that match TRBD1. CDR3 size: 15 residues. V lost 0 bases and J lost 1; bases outside the gene matches: 1. Germline assignment: CDR1 MNHEY and CDR2 SMNVEV (reference sequence). CDR3 residues: CASSLSGTGNTEAFF. CDR3 in DNA: TGTGCCAGCAGTTTATCGGGGACAGGGAACACTGAAGCTTTCTTT.

The rearrangement uses TRBV5-1 and TRBJ1-2; D call uncertain. CDR3 length equals 12 residues. In germline, CDR1 is SGHRS, CDR2 YFSETQ. Between the trimmed V and J ends, which lost 0 bases and 4 bases, there was a span of 4 bases. In DNA form, the CDR3 reads TGCGCCAGCAGCTTGGGGCCCTATGGCTACACCTTC. Its protein is CASSLGPYGYTF.

The J gene is TRBJ1-3, the V gene TRBV28, with D perhaps TRBD1 (6 bases). CDR3 length: 14 residues. V was shortened by 5 bases and J by 3 bases, with 11 bases between the two germline ends. Germline V gene data show CDR1 as MDHEN and CDR2 as SYDVKM. The CDR3 loop reads CASSEGVYGNTIYF. CDR3 in DNA: TGTGCCAGCAGTGAGGGGGTTTATGGAAACACCATATATTTT.

The chain is built from TRBV12-3 or TRBV12-4 and TRBJ2-7, with 10 nucleotides matching TRBD1. The ends lost 7 bases at V and 4 bases at J; junction bases unmatched: 4. The CDR3 consists of 13 residues. CDR3 bases: TGTGCCAGCACCCCGGACAGGGGGTACGAGCAGTACTTC. This translates into CASTPDRGYEQYF.

This chain uses TRBV12-5 with TRBJ1-2; 8 bases are shared with TRBD1. V shed 0 bases and J 2 bases; nucleotides not matched to a gene: 8. The CDR3 has 17 residues. The germline V gene has CDR1 LGHNT and CDR2 FRNRAP. Written as DNA, the CDR3 is TGTGCTAGTGGTTTGGTACAGGGGGTTTCCTCAAACTATGGCTACACCTTC. Translating gives CASGLVQGVSSNYGYTF.

This CDR3 reads CASSRGRALNTGELFF. The CDR3, as DNA: TGTGCCAGCAGCCGAGGCAGGGCTTTGAACACCGGGGAGCTGTTTTTT. The rearrangement uses TRBV3-1 (or the pseudogene TRBV3-2) and TRBJ2-2, with D perhaps TRBD1 (5 bases). Germline CDR1 and CDR2: LGHDT and YNNKEL (reference sequence). This CDR3 spans 16 amino acids. Trimming stripped 4 bases from V and 1 base from J, with 13 bases between.

The rearrangement uses TRBV27 and TRBJ1-6, with unresolved D. The CDR3 runs 16 residues. Looked up from germline, CDR1 is MNHEY and CDR2 is SMNVEV (reference sequence). The V end lost 2 bases, the J end lost 5 bases, and 13 bases lay between the germline ends. The CDR3 coding sequence is TGTGCCAGCAGTTTAAGTGGGCTGGGCCATAATTCACCCCTCCACTTT. Protein: CASSLSGLGHNSPLHF.

The chain carries TRBV27 and TRBJ2-3; TRBD2 matches at 7 bases. CDR1 MNHEY and CDR2 SMNVEV come from the germline V gene (reference sequence). The CDR3 consists of 13 residues. V lost 6 bases and J lost 6; bases outside the gene matches: 6. The CDR3 sequence is CASRVAGVDTQYF. CDR3 sequence (DNA): TGTGCCAGCAGGGTAGCGGGTGTGGATACGCAGTATTTT.

This sequence joins TRBV4-1 and TRBJ1-1; a weak D match, TRBD1 (5 bases). V was clipped by 4 bases and J by 1 base, with 10 bases between them. The germline gives CDR1 MGHRA, CDR2 YSYEKL. This CDR3 region has 14 residues. The CDR3 loop reads CASSPDMQNTEAFF. The CDR3 bases are TGCGCCAGCAGCCCGGACATGCAGAACACTGAAGCTTTCTTT.

This clone was seen a few times. The rearrangement links TRBV18 to TRBJ1-1, with D unresolved. The length of the CDR3 is 12 residues. V was clipped by 4 bases and J by 1 base, with 4 bases between them. The germline V gene has CDR1 KGHSH and CDR2 LQKENI. In DNA, the CDR3 is TGTGCCAGCTCACTCAGGAACACTGAAGCTTTCTTT. Protein: CASSLRNTEAFF. Variable domain in full (rest from reference TRBV18 and TRBJ1-1): NAGVMQNPRHLVRRRGQEARLRCSPMKGHSHVYWYRQLPEEGLKFMVYLQKENIIDESGMPKERFSAEFPKEGPSILRIQQVVRGDSAAYFCASSLRNTEAFFGQGTRLTVV.

The chain recombines TRBV10-3 with TRBJ1-2; D call uncertain. The CDR3 has 13 residues. Deletions cut 3 bases from V and 2 bases from J, with 7 bases between. Germline V gene data show CDR1 as ENHRY and CDR2 as SYGVKD. CDR3 region: CAISESLNYGYTF. The DNA of the CDR3 is TGTGCCATCAGTGAATCATTGAACTATGGCTACACCTTC.

The chain is built from TRBV6-5 and TRBJ1-1, with D unclear. This CDR3 spans 15 amino acids. Trimming left V 4 bases short and J 1 base short, with 13 bases between. CDR1 is MNHEY, CDR2 SVGAGI, per germline. The CDR3 coding sequence is TGTGCCAGCAGTTCCCCCCACGGGGAGAACACTGAAGCTTTCTTT. This gives the protein CASSSPHGENTEAFF.

The chain carries TRBV5-1 and TRBJ2-5, with 13 bases matching TRBD2. The ends lost 3 bases at V and 4 bases at J; junction bases unmatched: 6. The CDR3 consists of 16 residues. Germline-derived CDR1 and CDR2 are SGHRS and YFSETQ. This chain's CDR3 is CASSSGTSGTRETQYF. The CDR3 DNA reads TGCGCCAGCAGCTCCGGGACTAGCGGGACGAGAGAGACCCAGTACTTC. The entire variable domain, with the rest obtained from reference TRBV5-1 and TRBJ2-5, is as follows: KAGVTQTPRYLIKTRGQQVTLSCSPISGHRSVSWYQQTPGQGLQFLFEYFSETQRNKGNFPGRFSGRQFSNSRSEMNVSTLELGDSALYLCASSSGTSGTRETQYFGPGTRLLVL.

The chain couples TRBV6-5 to TRBJ1-4; 7 nucleotides match TRBD1. The V gene end was trimmed by 8 bases and the J gene end by 7 bases; junction bases not matched to a gene: 13. Germline CDR1 and CDR2: MNHEY and SVGAGI. The CDR3 totals 15 residues. The CDR3: CASALNPGGGEKLFF. CDR3 coding DNA: TGTGCCAGCGCACTCAACCCAGGGGGTGGTGAAAAACTGTTTTTT.